This T cell receptor beta chain comes out of a study of T cells expressing NK-cell markers. The germline V gene encodes CDR1 GTSNPN and CDR2 SVGIG (reference sequence). The CDR3 covers 14 residues. TCRdb re-called the 5' RACE reads; one entry per CDR3 protein, DNA not given. Its listing shows about 260,000 distinct CDR3 sequences. The sequencing input was blood T cells: a sorted CD56 or NKG2C T cell subset, CD4+ or CD8+ T cells, or bulk PBMC T cells (not recorded which). The clonotype was recovered from a woman between 18 and 70 years old in good health. This rearrangement joins TRBV30 to TRBJ2-1. This CDR3 reads CAWRVAVPYNEQFF.